This T cell receptor beta chain was sequenced for a study of sequential checkpoint blockade in melanoma. The repertoire was sequenced with immunoSEQ multiplex PCR; TCRdb's copy has only in-frame clones and lacks some. The sample lists 25,000 to 30,000 clones; roughly 73% were seen once. On this clone: This same CDR3 is encoded by further DNA sequences in the sample.

Treatment specified: randomized to nivolumab then ipilimumab (arm A) or the reverse (arm B). None of the patients previously received DNA-damaging chemotherapy. The TCR originated in a human donor with melanoma. Sequenced here: CD8+ T cells sorted from blood (inferred from file names), sampled from a patient given nivolumab and ipilimumab in sequence.

CDR3 nucleotides: TGTGCCAGCAGCTTAGGGGGGCTTTACGAGCAGTACTTC. Amino acid sequence: CASSLGGLYEQYF. This rearrangement joins TRBV7-9 to TRBJ2-7; tentatively, D is TRBD1 (6 bases). V lost 1 base and J 4 bases, leaving 8 bases between the germline ends. Per the germline V gene, CDR1 is SEHNR and CDR2 is FQNEAQ (reference sequence). The CDR3 length is 13 residues.